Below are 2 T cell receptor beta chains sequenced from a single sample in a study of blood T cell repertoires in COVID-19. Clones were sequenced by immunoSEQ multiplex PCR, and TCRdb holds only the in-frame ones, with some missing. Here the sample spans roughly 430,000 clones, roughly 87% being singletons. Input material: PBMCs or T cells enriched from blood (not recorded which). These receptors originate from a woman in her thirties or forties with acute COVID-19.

The CDR3 region is CASSDRQGIYGYTF. CDR3 nucleotides: TGTGCCAGCAGTGACCGTCAGGGTATCTATGGCTACACCTTC. This chain connects TRBV6-2 or TRBV6-3 to TRBJ1-2; the D gene is possibly TRBD1 (5 bases). The V end was cut by 5 bases, the J end by 4 bases, with 14 bases between. The CDR3 has 14 residues. Germline lookup yields CDR1 MNHEY and CDR2 SVGEGT.

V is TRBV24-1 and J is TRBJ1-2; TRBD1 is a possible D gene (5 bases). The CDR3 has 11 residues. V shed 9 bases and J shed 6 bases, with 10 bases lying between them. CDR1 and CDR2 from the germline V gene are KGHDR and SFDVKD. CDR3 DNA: TGTGCCACCCGAGGGGAGGATGGCTACACCTTC. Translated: CATRGEDGYTF.